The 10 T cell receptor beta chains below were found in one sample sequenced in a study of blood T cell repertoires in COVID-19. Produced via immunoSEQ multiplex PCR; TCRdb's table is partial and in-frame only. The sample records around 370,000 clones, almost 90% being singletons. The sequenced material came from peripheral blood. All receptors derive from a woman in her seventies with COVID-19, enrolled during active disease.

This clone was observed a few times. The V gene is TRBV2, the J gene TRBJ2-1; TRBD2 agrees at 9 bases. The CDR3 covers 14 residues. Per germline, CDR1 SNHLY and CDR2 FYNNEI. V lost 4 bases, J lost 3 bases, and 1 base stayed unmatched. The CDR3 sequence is CASSGLADYNEQFF. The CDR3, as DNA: TGTGCCAGCAGTGGACTAGCGGACTACAATGAGCAGTTCTTC.

Written as DNA, the CDR3 is TGTGCCAGCAGTTACCAACAGGAAATGGCCGGGGAGCTGTTTTTT. It translates to CASSYQQEMAGELFF. J is TRBJ2-2 and V is TRBV6-5; the D gene is possibly TRBD1 (5 bases). Germline CDR1 and CDR2: MNHEY and SVGAGI. V shed 2 bases and J shed 6 bases, with 13 bases lying between them. The CDR3 length is 15 residues.

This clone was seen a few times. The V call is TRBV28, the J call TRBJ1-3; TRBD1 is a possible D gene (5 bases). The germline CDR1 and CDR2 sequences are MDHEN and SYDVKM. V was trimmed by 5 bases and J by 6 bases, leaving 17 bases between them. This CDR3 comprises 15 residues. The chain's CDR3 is CASSPADWGPNTIYF. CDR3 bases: TGTGCCAGCAGTCCGGCCGACTGGGGCCCAAACACCATATATTTT. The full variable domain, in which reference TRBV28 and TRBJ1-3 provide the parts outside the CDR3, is DVKVTQSSRYLVKRTGEKVFLECVQDMDHENMFWYRQDPGLGLRLIYFSYDVKMKEKGDIPEGYSVSREKKERFSLILESASTNQTSMYLCASSPADWGPNTIYFGEGSWLTVV.

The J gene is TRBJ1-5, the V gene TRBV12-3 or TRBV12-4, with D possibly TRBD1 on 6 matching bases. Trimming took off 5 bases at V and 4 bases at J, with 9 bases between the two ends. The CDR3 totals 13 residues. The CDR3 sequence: CASSKQGNQPQHF. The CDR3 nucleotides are TGTGCCAGCAGTAAACAGGGAAATCAGCCCCAGCATTTT.

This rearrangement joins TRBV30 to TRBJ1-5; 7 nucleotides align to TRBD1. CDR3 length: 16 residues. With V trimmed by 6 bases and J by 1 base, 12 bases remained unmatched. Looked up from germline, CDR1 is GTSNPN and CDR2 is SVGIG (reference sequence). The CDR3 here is CACSTGEQGSNQPQHF. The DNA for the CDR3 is TGTGCCTGTTCAACAGGGGAGCAAGGGAGCAATCAGCCCCAGCATTTT.

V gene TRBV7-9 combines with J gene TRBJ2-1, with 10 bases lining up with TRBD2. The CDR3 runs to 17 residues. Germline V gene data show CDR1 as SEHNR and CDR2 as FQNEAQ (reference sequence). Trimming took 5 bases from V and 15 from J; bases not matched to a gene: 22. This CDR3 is CASSHLPPPSGGPLLFF. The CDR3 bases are TGTGCCAGCAGCCACCTCCCGCCGCCTAGCGGGGGACCGTTGCTGTTCTTC.

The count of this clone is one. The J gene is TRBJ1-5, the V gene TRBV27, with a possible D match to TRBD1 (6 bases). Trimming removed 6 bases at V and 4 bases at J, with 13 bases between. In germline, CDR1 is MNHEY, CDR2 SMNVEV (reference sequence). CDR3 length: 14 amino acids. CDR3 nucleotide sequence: TGTGCCAGCAGGCCACAGGGTGGAAATCAGCCCCAGCATTTT. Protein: CASRPQGGNQPQHF.

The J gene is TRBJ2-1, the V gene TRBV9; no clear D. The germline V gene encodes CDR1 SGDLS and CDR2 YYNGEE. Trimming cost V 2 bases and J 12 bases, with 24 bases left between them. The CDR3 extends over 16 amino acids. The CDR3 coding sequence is TGTGCCAGCAGCGTTTCAGTAGGAACGGTGGTAAGCGTGCAGTTCTTC. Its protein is CASSVSVGTVVSVQFF.

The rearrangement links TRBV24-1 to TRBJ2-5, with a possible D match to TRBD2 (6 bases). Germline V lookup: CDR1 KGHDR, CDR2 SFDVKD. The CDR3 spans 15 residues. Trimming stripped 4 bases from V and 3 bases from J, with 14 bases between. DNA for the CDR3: TGTGCCACCAGTGACCCCGCGGGGCCCGAAGAGACCCAGTACTTC. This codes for CATSDPAGPEETQYF.

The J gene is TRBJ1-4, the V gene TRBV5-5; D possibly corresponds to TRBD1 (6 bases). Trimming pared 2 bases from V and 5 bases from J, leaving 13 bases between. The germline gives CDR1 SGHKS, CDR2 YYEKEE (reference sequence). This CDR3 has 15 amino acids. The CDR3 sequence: CASSFPTGGNEKLFF. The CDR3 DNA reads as TGTGCCAGCAGCTTCCCGACAGGTGGGAATGAAAAACTGTTTTTT.